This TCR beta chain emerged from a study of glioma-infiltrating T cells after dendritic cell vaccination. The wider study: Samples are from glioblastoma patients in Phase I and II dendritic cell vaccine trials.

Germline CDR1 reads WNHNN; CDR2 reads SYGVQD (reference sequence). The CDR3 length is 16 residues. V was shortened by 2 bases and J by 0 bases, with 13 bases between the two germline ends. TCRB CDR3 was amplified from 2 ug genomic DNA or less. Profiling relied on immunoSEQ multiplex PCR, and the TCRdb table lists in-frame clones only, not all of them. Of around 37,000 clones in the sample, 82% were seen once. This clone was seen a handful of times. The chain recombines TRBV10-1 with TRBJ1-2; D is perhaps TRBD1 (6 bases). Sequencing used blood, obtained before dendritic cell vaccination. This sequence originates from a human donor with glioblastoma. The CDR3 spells CASSEHREGSNYGYTF. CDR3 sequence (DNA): TGCGCCAGCAGTGAGCACAGGGAGGGATCTAACTATGGCTACACCTTC.